This passage covers 11 T cell receptor beta chains from one sample sequenced in a study of blood T cell repertoires in COVID-19. Generated by immunoSEQ multiplex PCR, the TCRdb table keeps only in-frame clones and is missing some. The table includes 320,000 or so clones, about 90% detected once. The sample comprised PBMCs or T cells enriched from blood (not recorded which). These receptors were collected from a man aged 30-40 years who had recovered from COVID-19.

There are a few counts of this clone. This chain joins TRBV2 and TRBJ1-1; 7 bases map to TRBD1. Germline-derived CDR1 and CDR2 are SNHLY and FYNNEI. The V gene end was trimmed by 8 bases and the J gene end by 7 bases; junction bases not matched to a gene: 10. The CDR3 is 13 residues long. In DNA form, the CDR3 reads TGTGCCAGCCCAGCCGAGACAGGGAGTGAAGCTTTCTTT. This encodes CASPAETGSEAFF.

This rearrangement joins TRBV27 to TRBJ2-1; TRBD2 agrees at 11 bases. The germline gives CDR1 MNHEY, CDR2 SMNVEV (reference sequence). The junction had 3 bases not matched to a gene; V was cut back by 1 base and J by 1 base. The CDR3 is 17 residues long. DNA for the CDR3: TGTGCCAGCAGTTTATTTAGCGGGGGGGCTTCCTACAATGAGCAGTTCTTC. Translated, it gives CASSLFSGGASYNEQFF.

This sequence joins TRBV7-8 and TRBJ2-3, with 9 bases lining up with TRBD1. V lost 5 bases and J lost 3; bases outside the gene matches: 12. Germline values: CDR1 SGHVS, CDR2 FQNEAQ. The CDR3 is 17 residues long. The CDR3 is CASSDRGSRYPTDTQYF. In DNA form, the CDR3 reads TGTGCCAGCAGCGACAGGGGGTCGAGGTATCCGACAGATACGCAGTATTTT.

The gene calls are TRBV10-3 and TRBJ1-2; 7 bases map to TRBD1. Germline lookup yields CDR1 ENHRY and CDR2 SYGVKD. There are 18 residues in the CDR3. V trimming: 0 bases; J trimming: 4 bases; junction bases outside the gene matches: 14. CDR3 coding DNA: TGTGCCATCAGTGAGTCAGGTTCTGCGGACAGGCTTTCCTATGGCTACACCTTC. It translates to CAISESGSADRLSYGYTF.

V gene TRBV5-1 combines with J gene TRBJ2-1; 10 bases map to TRBD2. The CDR3 length is 18 residues. V trimming: 4 bases; J trimming: 6 bases; junction bases outside the gene matches: 16. From germline, CDR1 is SGHRS and CDR2 YFSETQ. The CDR3 spells CASSPTTGTSVRANEQFF. CDR3 nucleotide sequence: TGCGCCAGCAGCCCGACGACCGGGACTAGCGTCCGGGCCAATGAGCAGTTCTTC. The variable domain in full, with the rest retrieved from reference TRBV5-1 and TRBJ2-1, is KAGVTQTPRYLIKTRGQQVTLSCSPISGHRSVSWYQQTPGQGLQFLFEYFSETQRNKGNFPGRFSGRQFSNSRSEMNVSTLELGDSALYLCASSPTTGTSVRANEQFFGPGTRLTVL.

The V gene is TRBV28, the J gene TRBJ2-7; 8 bases line up with TRBD1. The CDR3 runs 14 residues. Trimming at V came to 4 bases and at J to 2 bases, leaving 4 bases not matched to a gene. Germline values: CDR1 MDHEN, CDR2 SYDVKM. CDR3 protein: CASSSRGQPYEQYF. The CDR3, as DNA: TGTGCCAGCAGTTCCAGGGGGCAGCCCTACGAGCAGTACTTC. The full variable domain, in which reference TRBV28 and TRBJ2-7 provide the parts outside the CDR3, is DVKVTQSSRYLVKRTGEKVFLECVQDMDHENMFWYRQDPGLGLRLIYFSYDVKMKEKGDIPEGYSVSREKKERFSLILESASTNQTSMYLCASSSRGQPYEQYFGPGTRLTVT.

This rearrangement joins TRBV2 to TRBJ1-5; 7 bases agree with TRBD1. Germline CDR1 reads SNHLY; CDR2 reads FYNNEI. The CDR3 has 17 residues. V was clipped by 6 bases and J by 1 base; unmatched bases: 12. CDR3 in DNA: TGTGCCAGCAGCCGAACAGGGGAGAATACAAGCAATCAGCCCCAGCATTTT. This translates into CASSRTGENTSNQPQHF.

The J gene is TRBJ2-7, the V gene TRBV27; 12 bases match TRBD1. The trim removed 5 bases at V and 5 bases at J, leaving 7 bases unmatched. The germline V gene has CDR1 MNHEY and CDR2 SMNVEV (reference sequence). The CDR3 totals 15 residues. CDR3 residues: CASSRGTGGFHEQYF. The CDR3 bases are TGTGCCAGCAGTCGCGGGACAGGGGGCTTTCACGAGCAGTACTTC.

This clone has a single count. The J gene is TRBJ2-3, the V gene TRBV3-1 (or the pseudogene TRBV3-2), with TRBD2 matching 13 bases. In germline, CDR1 is LGHDT, CDR2 YNNKEL (reference sequence). After removal of 4 bases from V and 1 base from J, the junction contained 5 bases not matched to a gene. This CDR3 is 17 amino acids long. CDR3 region: CASSPRTSGGRTDTQYF. For the CDR3, the DNA is TGTGCCAGCAGCCCCCGGACTAGCGGGGGCCGCACAGATACGCAGTATTTT.

The chain joins TRBV2 to TRBJ2-2; 7 bases are a match to TRBD2. V gave up 4 bases and J gave up 5 bases; unmatched junction bases: 13. The CDR3 has 17 amino acids. Germline CDR1 SNHLY, CDR2 FYNNEI. DNA of the CDR3: TGTGCCAGCAGTGGAGGTGGACTAGAAGTTGGTACCGGGGAGCTGTTTTTT. Translated, it gives CASSGGGLEVGTGELFF.

This clone was counted many times. This chain joins TRBV21-1 and TRBJ1-1; the table assigns TRBD1, which was not confirmed against the DNA. TRBV21-1 is given as a pseudogene. CDR3 length: 16 residues. This chain's CDR3 is CASSYAQGTVTTEAFF. The DNA for the CDR3 is TGTGCCAGCAGCTACGCCCAGGGGACAGTGACCACTGAAGCTTTCTTT.